Reported below is one T cell receptor beta chain. The sample originates from a study of blood T cell repertoires in COVID-19. Trimming stripped 0 bases from V and 0 bases from J, with 6 bases between. The CDR3 totals 15 residues. The V gene's germline CDR1 is MNHEY and CDR2 SVGEGT. Original analysis: The authors estimated nucleated cell counts from reference gene primer amplification. The data were produced by immunoSEQ multiplex PCR, yet TCRdb's version contains in-frame clones alone and is incomplete. For V, J and clone size, that table is used; D and trimming come from the DNA. The table shows about 120,000 clones, with about 89% occurring only once.

The rearrangement links TRBV6-2 or TRBV6-3 to TRBJ1-3; D uncertain. This TCR was recovered from a human donor with acute or convalescent COVID-19. The donor label of this sample is uncertain. Sequencing was done on a sample of peripheral blood. The CDR3 region is CASSYSGSSGNTIYF. The CDR3 coding sequence is TGTGCCAGCAGTTACTCGGGGAGCTCTGGAAACACCATATATTTT.